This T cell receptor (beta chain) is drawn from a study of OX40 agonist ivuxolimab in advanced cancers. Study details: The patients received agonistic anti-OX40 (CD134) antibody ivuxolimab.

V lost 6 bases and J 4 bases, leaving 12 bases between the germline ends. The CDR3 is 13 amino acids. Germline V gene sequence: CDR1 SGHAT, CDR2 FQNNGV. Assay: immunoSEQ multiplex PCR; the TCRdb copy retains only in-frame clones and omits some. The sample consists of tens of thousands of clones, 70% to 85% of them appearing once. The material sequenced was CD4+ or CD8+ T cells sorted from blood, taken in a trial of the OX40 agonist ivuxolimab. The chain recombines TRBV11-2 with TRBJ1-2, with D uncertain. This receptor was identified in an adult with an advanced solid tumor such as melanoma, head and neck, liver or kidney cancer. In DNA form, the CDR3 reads TGTGCCAGCAGTTTACACAGAAGCTATGGCTACACCTTC. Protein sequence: CASSLHRSYGYTF.